Below are 15 T cell receptor beta chains sequenced from a single sample in a study of blood T cell repertoires in COVID-19. Only in-frame clones appear in the TCRdb table, and some are missing; sequencing was by immunoSEQ multiplex PCR. The sample shows 200,000 to 300,000 clones, 70% to 90% of them seen only once. The sequencing sample was made of PBMCs or T cells enriched from blood (not recorded which). Every receptor here comes from a woman aged 40 to 50 with acute COVID-19.

The chain links TRBV5-4 to TRBJ2-1; TRBD2 agrees at 10 bases. The V segment lost 2 bases and the J segment 4 bases; nucleotides outside the gene matches: 9. In germline, CDR1 is SGHNT, CDR2 YYREEE (reference sequence). The CDR3 runs to 17 residues. The CDR3 DNA reads as TGTGCCAGCAGCTTCTCTCGGACTAGCGGAATTTACAATGAGCAGTTCTTC. Its protein product is CASSFSRTSGIYNEQFF.

J is TRBJ2-1 and V is TRBV11-2; TRBD1 matches 9 bases. Per germline, CDR1 SGHAT and CDR2 FQNNGV. J was trimmed by 6 bases and V by 4 bases; bases with no gene match: 13. The CDR3 is 17 amino acids. The CDR3 DNA reads as TGTGCCAGCAGCTCTTTTTCCGCCGGGACAGGGCCCAATGAGCAGTTCTTC. Its protein is CASSSFSAGTGPNEQFF.

The V call is TRBV19, the J call TRBJ1-1; 9 nucleotides match TRBD1. V dropped 7 bases and J dropped 4; count of bases not matched to a gene: 7. The CDR3 runs to 14 residues. CDR1 and CDR2 from the germline V gene are LNHDA and SQIVND (reference sequence). CDR3: CASILTGGGTEAFF. The DNA for the CDR3 is TGTGCCAGTATCCTGACAGGGGGTGGCACTGAAGCTTTCTTT.

The rearrangement uses TRBV6-5 and TRBJ1-2; D might be TRBD1 (6 bases). The CDR3 length is 13 residues. The ends were cut back, 2 bases at V and 4 bases at J, with 8 bases in the middle. Germline V gives CDR1 MNHEY, CDR2 SVGAGI. CDR3 amino acids: CASSYGQIYGYTF. CDR3 nucleotide sequence: TGTGCCAGCAGTTACGGACAGATCTATGGCTACACCTTC.

This chain links TRBV7-9 with TRBJ2-3; 10 bases map to TRBD2. Trimming removed 4 bases from V and 4 bases from J; junction bases left unmatched: 11. The length of the CDR3 is 17 residues. Germline V gene sequence: CDR1 SEHNR, CDR2 FQNEAQ (reference sequence). The CDR3 reads CASSSYSGRRVADTQYF. In DNA, the CDR3 is TGTGCCAGCAGCTCTTATAGCGGGAGGAGGGTTGCAGATACGCAGTATTTT. Looking up the rest from reference TRBV7-9 and TRBJ2-3 gives the full variable domain: DTGVSQNPRHKITKRGQNVTFRCDPISEHNRLYWYRQTLGQGPEFLTYFQNEAQLEKSRLLSDRFSAERPKGSFSTLEIQRTEQGDSAMYLCASSSYSGRRVADTQYFGPGTRLTVL.

V gene TRBV6-5 combines with J gene TRBJ2-1, with 8 positions matching TRBD2. The CDR3 sequence is 14 residues long. The V gene end was trimmed by 5 bases and the J gene end by 2 bases; junction bases not matched to a gene: 2. CDR1 and CDR2 from the germline V gene are MNHEY and SVGAGI. The CDR3 loop is CASSTSGAYNEQFF. CDR3 nucleotide sequence: TGTGCCAGCAGTACTAGCGGAGCCTACAATGAGCAGTTCTTC.

V usage is TRBV2 and J usage is TRBJ1-5, with a tentative D call TRBD1 (6 bases). The CDR3 has 14 residues. Germline V lookup: CDR1 SNHLY, CDR2 FYNNEI. Trimming took off 4 bases at V and 3 bases at J, with 10 bases between the two ends. The CDR3, as DNA: TGTGCCAGCAGTGGGGGGCAACCCAATCAGCCCCAGCATTTT. The encoded protein is CASSGGQPNQPQHF.

This chain uses TRBV19 with TRBJ1-4, with TRBD1 matching 8 bases. V shed 6 bases and J 5 bases; nucleotides not matched to a gene: 5. Germline loops: CDR1 LNHDA, CDR2 SQIVND (reference sequence). The CDR3 is made up of 14 amino acids. The chain's CDR3 is CASRPGQANEKLFF. The CDR3, as DNA: TGTGCCAGTAGACCGGGACAGGCAAATGAAAAACTGTTTTTT.

A single count supports this clone. The V and J genes are TRBV7-6 and TRBJ2-3, with D unclear. The CDR3 length is 15 residues. Germline loops: CDR1 SGHVS, CDR2 FNYEAQ. V lost 6 bases and J 5 bases, leaving 18 bases between the germline ends. In DNA, the CDR3 is TGTGCCAGCAGTCTAAGTGGAGTAGCCGGAGATACGCAGTATTTT. It codes for CASSLSGVAGDTQYF.

The chain couples TRBV7-9 to TRBJ1-2, with 10 bases matching TRBD1. Germline lookup yields CDR1 SEHNR and CDR2 FQNEAQ (reference sequence). The J segment lost 8 bases and the V segment lost 5 bases, leaving 20 bases of the junction unmatched. The CDR3 extends over 18 amino acids. The DNA of the CDR3 is TGTGCCAGCAGCCAATATCTCGGGACAGGGGCGAACTCCTTGGGCTACACCTTC. Translating gives CASSQYLGTGANSLGYTF.

This chain connects TRBV10-2 to TRBJ2-5, with TRBD2 matching 14 bases. CDR1 is WSHSY, CDR2 SAAADI, per germline. Trimming removed 6 bases from V and 5 bases from J; junction bases left unmatched: 11. The CDR3 sequence is 17 residues long. In nucleotides, the CDR3 is TGCGCCAGCAGCCGTAGACTAGCGGGAGGGCCGGGGGAGACCCAGTACTTC. As protein: CASSRRLAGGPGETQYF.

This sequence joins TRBV2 and TRBJ2-2; 14 nucleotides match TRBD2. The CDR3 has 16 residues. Germline trimming cut 6 bases from V and 8 bases from J; bases unmatched to any gene: 8. Germline V gives CDR1 SNHLY, CDR2 FYNNEI. As DNA, the CDR3 is TGTGCCAGCAGGGGACTAGCGGGAGTTGCGGGGGGGGAGCTGTTTTTT. It codes for CASRGLAGVAGGELFF.

This sequence joins TRBV6-4 and TRBJ1-5, with 11 bases aligning to TRBD1. V shed 3 bases, J shed 5 bases, and the junction held 6 bases outside the gene matches. The germline CDR1 and CDR2 sequences are MRHNA and SNTAGT. The CDR3 loop spans 16 amino acids. The CDR3 protein is CASSEGRTGGYQPQHF. CDR3 DNA sequence: TGTGCCAGCAGTGAGGGGAGGACAGGGGGCTATCAGCCCCAGCATTTT.

The gene calls are TRBV6-1 and TRBJ2-7; no reliable D call. Germline V CDR1 and CDR2: MNHNS, SASEGT. There are 14 residues in the CDR3. Deletions cut 3 bases from V and 5 bases from J, with 14 bases between. In nucleotides, the CDR3 is TGTGCCAGCAGTGATTCCCACCTAGTTGACGAGCAGTACTTC. Translated, it gives CASSDSHLVDEQYF.

This chain connects TRBV5-1 to TRBJ2-3; TRBD1 aligns across 7 bases. The germline V gene encodes CDR1 SGHRS and CDR2 YFSETQ. CDR3 length equals 16 residues. Trimming at V came to 2 bases and at J to 4 bases, leaving 10 bases not matched to a gene. This CDR3 reads CASSFRLSQGADTQYF. The CDR3 DNA sequence: TGCGCCAGCAGCTTTAGACTATCCCAGGGGGCAGATACGCAGTATTTT.